These 5 T cell receptor beta chains share one sample of origin, sequenced in a study of breast tumors, draining lymph nodes, adjacent tissues. Each CDR3 protein is one row after TCRdb ran MiXCR on the multiplex PCR reads. The sample has some 47,000 distinct CDR3 sequences, roughly 40% seen once. The sample was breast tumor tissue. Source of these receptors: a female donor with breast cancer. Some clones in this sample may be carry-over from other donors' samples.

Only a few counts were recorded for this clonotype. This chain joins TRBV20-1 and TRBJ2-7; TRBD2 agrees at 12 bases. The CDR3 is 15 residues long. V lost 6 bases to trimming and J lost 5 bases; unmatched junction nucleotides: 11. The V gene's germline CDR1 is DFQATT and CDR2 SNEGSKA (reference sequence). DNA of the CDR3: TGCAGTGCCGCGACTAGCGGGAGACTCATGGACGAGCAGTACTTC. Amino acids: CSAATSGRLMDEQYF.

The J gene is TRBJ1-3, the V gene TRBV20-1; TRBD1 matches at 10 bases. V shed 5 bases, J shed 2 bases, and the junction held 3 bases outside the gene matches. CDR3 length: 14 amino acids. Germline-derived CDR1 and CDR2 are DFQATT and SNEGSKA (reference sequence). The CDR3 region is CSAPGTGAGNTIYF. The CDR3 DNA follows: TGCAGTGCTCCCGGGACAGGGGCTGGAAACACCATATATTTT.

With respect to this clonotype: Given the absence of the conserved phenylalanine or tryptophan at the CDR3 end, a read error is likely. The DNA is omitted, as the CDR3 cannot be located on it reliably, and the CDR3 follows TCRdb's listing. The chain has TRBV20-1 and TRBJ1-3. The CDR3 comprises 14 residues, both ends counted. Germline V gene lookup returns CDR1 DFQATT and CDR2 SNEGSKA (reference sequence). CDR3 in amino acids: CSATDALTGNTIYL.

In its sample, this clonotype was seen many times. The chain has TRBV5-6 and TRBJ2-7, with D possibly TRBD2 on 5 matching bases. Germline CDR1 reads SGHDT; CDR2 reads YYEEEE. The CDR3 is 14 amino acids. V lost 0 bases, J lost 3 bases, and 10 bases lay in between. The CDR3 protein is CASSLADGVYEQYF. In DNA, the CDR3 is TGTGCCAGCAGCTTGGCCGACGGGGTCTACGAGCAGTACTTC.

In its sample, this clonotype was seen many times. V is TRBV6-6 and J is TRBJ2-3; unclear D gene. CDR3 length: 12 residues. The germline V gene encodes CDR1 MNHNY and CDR2 SVGAGI (reference sequence). The germline V and J ends were trimmed by 8 bases and 0 bases, with 6 bases remaining between them. The CDR3 is CASGPSTDTQYF. DNA of the CDR3: TGTGCCAGCGGACCTAGCACAGATACGCAGTATTTT.